This record concerns one T cell receptor (beta chain) sequence. CDR3 length: 15 residues. The V gene end was trimmed by 5 bases and the J gene end by 4 bases; junction bases not matched to a gene: 8. Germline CDR1 and CDR2: MNHEY and SVGAGI. The sample is drawn from a study of blood T cell repertoires in COVID-19. Libraries were prepared by immunoSEQ multiplex PCR; TCRdb keeps only in-frame clonotypes and omits some of them. The table shows approximately 150,000 clones, with around 83% occurring only once. The chain links TRBV6-5 to TRBJ1-1, with TRBD1 matching over 9 bases. Specimen: peripheral blood. The TCR sequence derives from a woman between 45 and 65 years old in a cohort sampled during active or convalescent COVID-19. The CDR3 region is CASSHGTGRVTEAFF. DNA for the CDR3: TGTGCCAGCAGTCACGGGACAGGGCGGGTCACTGAAGCTTTCTTT.